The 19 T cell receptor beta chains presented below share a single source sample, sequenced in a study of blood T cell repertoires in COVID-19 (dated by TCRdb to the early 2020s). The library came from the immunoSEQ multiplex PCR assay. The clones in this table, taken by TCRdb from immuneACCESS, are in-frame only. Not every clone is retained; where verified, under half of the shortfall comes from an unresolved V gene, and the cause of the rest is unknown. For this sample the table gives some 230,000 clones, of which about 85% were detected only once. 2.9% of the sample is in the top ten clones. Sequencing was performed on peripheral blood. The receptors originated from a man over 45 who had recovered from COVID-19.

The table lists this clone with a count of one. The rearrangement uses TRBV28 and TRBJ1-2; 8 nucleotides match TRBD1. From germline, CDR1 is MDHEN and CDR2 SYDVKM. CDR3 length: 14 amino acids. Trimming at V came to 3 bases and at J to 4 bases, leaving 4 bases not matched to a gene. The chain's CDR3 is CASSLTGAPYGYTF. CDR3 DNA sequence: TGTGCCAGCAGTTTGACAGGGGCGCCCTATGGCTACACCTTC.

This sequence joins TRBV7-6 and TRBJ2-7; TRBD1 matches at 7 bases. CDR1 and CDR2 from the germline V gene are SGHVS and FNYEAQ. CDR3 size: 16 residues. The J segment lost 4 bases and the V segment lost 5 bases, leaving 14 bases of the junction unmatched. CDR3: CASSPRGQIGEYEQYF. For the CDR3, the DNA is TGTGCCAGCAGCCCCCGGGGACAGATCGGTGAATACGAGCAGTACTTC. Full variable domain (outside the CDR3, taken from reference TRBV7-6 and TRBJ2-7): GAGVSQSPRYKVTKRGQDVALRCDPISGHVSLYWYRQALGQGPEFLTYFNYEAQQDKSGLPNDRFSAERPEGSISTLTIQRTEQRDSAMYRCASSPRGQIGEYEQYFGPGTRLTVT.

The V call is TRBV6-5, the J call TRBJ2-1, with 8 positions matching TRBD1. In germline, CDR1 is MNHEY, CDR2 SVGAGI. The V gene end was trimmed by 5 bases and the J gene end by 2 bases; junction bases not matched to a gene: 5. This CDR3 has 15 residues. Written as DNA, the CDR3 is TGTGCCAGCAGTACGGGGACAGGCGCCTACAATGAGCAGTTCTTC. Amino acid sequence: CASSTGTGAYNEQFF.

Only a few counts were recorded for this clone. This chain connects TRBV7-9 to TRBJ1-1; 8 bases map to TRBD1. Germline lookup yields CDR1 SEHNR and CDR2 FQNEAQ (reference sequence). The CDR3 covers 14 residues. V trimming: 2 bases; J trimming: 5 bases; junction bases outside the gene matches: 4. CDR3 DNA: TGTGCCAGCAGCTTAACAGGGGGTTGGACTGAAGCTTTCTTT. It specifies CASSLTGGWTEAFF. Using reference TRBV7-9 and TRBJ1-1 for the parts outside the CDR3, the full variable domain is DTGVSQNPRHKITKRGQNVTFRCDPISEHNRLYWYRQTLGQGPEFLTYFQNEAQLEKSRLLSDRFSAERPKGSFSTLEIQRTEQGDSAMYLCASSLTGGWTEAFFGQGTRLTVV.

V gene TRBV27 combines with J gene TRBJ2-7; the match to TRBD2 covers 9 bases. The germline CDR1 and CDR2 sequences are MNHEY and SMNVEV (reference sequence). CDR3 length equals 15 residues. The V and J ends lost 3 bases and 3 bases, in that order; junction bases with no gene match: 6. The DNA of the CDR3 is TGTGCCAGCAGTTTCTCAAGCGGGGGGTACTACGAGCAGTACTTC. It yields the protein CASSFSSGGYYEQYF.

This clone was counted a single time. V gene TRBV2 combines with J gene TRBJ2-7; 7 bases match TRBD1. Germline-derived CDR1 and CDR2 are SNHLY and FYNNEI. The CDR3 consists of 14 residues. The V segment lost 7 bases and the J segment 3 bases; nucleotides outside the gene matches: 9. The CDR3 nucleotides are TGTGCCAGCACTTCTTACAGGGGTAACTACGAGCAGTACTTC. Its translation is CASTSYRGNYEQYF.

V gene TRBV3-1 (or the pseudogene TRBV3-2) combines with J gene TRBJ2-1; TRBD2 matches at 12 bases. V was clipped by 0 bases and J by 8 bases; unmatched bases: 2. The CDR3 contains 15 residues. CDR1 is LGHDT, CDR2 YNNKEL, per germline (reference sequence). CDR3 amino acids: CASSQETSGRDEQFF. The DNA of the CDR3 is TGTGCCAGCAGCCAAGAGACTAGCGGGAGAGATGAGCAGTTCTTC.

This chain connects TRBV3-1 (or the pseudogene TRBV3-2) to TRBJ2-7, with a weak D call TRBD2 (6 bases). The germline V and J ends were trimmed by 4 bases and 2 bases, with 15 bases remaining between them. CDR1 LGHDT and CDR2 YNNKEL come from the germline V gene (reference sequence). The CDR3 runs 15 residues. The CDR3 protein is CASSLHRTTPYEQYF. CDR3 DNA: TGTGCCAGCAGCCTCCACCGGACTACGCCCTACGAGCAGTACTTC.

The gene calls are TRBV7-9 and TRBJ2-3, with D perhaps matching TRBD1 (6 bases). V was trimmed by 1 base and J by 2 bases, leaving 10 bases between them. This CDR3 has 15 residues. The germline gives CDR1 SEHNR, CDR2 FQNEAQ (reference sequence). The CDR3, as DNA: TGTGCCAGCAGCTTAGTGGGACAAAACACAGATACGCAGTATTTT. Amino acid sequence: CASSLVGQNTDTQYF.

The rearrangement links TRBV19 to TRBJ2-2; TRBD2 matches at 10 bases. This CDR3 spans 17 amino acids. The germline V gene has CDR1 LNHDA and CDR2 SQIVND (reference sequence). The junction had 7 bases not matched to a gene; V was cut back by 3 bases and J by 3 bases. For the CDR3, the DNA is TGTGCCAGTAGTATTTTGGTAGCGGGAGGTTACACCGGGGAGCTGTTTTTT. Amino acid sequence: CASSILVAGGYTGELFF.

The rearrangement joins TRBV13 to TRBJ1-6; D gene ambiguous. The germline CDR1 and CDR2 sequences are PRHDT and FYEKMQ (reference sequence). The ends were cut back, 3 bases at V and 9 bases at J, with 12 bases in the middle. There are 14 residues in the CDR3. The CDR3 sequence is CASSFTGEVSPLHF. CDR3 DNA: TGTGCCAGCAGCTTCACTGGGGAGGTTTCACCCCTCCACTTT.

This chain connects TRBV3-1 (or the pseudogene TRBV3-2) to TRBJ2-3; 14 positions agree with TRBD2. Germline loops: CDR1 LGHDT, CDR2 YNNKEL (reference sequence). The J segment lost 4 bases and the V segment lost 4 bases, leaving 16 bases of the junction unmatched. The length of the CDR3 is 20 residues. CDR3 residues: CASSLETRGTSGSNPDTQYF. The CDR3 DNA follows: TGTGCCAGCAGCCTAGAAACTCGAGGGACTAGCGGGAGTAACCCAGATACGCAGTATTTT.

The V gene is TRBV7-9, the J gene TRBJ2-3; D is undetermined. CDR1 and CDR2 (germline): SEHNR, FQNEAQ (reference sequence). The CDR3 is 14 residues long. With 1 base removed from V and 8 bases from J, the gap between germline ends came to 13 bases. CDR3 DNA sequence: TGTGCCAGCAGCTTAGGAGGTCTGGCTTCTACGCAGTATTTT. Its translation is CASSLGGLASTQYF.

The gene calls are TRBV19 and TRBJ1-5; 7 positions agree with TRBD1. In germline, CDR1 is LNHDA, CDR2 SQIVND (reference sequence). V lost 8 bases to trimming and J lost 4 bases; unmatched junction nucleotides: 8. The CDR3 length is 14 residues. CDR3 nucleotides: TGTGCCAGTGCCTTGGACAGGTGGAATCAGCCCCAGCATTTT. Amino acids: CASALDRWNQPQHF.

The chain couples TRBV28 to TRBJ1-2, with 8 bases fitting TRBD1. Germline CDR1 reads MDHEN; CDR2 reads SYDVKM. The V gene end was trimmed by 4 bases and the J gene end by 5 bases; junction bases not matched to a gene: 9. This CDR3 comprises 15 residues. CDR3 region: CASSSPGQVPYGYTF. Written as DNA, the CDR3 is TGTGCCAGCAGTTCTCCGGGACAGGTCCCGTATGGCTACACCTTC.

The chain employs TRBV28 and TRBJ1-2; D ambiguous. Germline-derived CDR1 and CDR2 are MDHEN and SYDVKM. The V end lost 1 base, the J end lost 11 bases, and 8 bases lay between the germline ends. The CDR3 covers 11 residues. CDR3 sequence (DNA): TGTGCCAGCAGTTTATCGAGGGTTTACACCTTC. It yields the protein CASSLSRVYTF.

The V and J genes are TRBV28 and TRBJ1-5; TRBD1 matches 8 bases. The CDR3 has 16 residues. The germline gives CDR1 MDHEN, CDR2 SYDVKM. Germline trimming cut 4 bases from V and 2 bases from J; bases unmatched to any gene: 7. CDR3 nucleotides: TGTGCCAGCAGTTCCGGACAGGGTAGCGGCAATCAGCCCCAGCATTTT. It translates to CASSSGQGSGNQPQHF.

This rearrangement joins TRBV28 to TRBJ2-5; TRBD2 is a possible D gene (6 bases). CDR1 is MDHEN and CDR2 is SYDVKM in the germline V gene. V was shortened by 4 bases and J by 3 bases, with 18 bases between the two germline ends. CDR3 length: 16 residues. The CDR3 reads CASSWGDGRGKETQYF. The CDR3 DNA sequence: TGTGCCAGCAGTTGGGGAGATGGGCGGGGTAAAGAGACCCAGTACTTC.

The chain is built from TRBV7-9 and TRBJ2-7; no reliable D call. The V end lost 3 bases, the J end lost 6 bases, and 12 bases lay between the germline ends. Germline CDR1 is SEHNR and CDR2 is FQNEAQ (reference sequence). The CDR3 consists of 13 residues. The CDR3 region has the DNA TGTGCCAGCAGCTTGATAGATTTTGCCGAGCAGTACTTC. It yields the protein CASSLIDFAEQYF.